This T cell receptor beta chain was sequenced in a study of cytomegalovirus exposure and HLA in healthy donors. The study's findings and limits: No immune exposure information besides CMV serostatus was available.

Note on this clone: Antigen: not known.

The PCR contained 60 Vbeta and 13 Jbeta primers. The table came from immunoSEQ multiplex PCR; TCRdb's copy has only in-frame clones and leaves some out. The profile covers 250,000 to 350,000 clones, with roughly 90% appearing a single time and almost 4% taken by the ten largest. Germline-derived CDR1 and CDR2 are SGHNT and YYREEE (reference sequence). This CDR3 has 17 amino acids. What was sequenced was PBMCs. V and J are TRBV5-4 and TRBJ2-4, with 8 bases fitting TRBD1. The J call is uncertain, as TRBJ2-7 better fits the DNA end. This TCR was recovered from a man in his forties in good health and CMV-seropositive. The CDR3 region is CASSPGRATGDPFEQYF. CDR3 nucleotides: TGTGCCAGCAGCCCGGGGCGGGCGACAGGGGATCCCTTCGAGCAGTACTTC.